Listed here is a single TCR beta chain. Antigen: not known. The sample is drawn from a study of shared clonotypes between healthy human individuals. Overall study results and limits: Relative to memory subsets, naive subsets generally showed larger estimated richness. Four donors shared about 5% of their naive CD4 clonotypes.

This table comes from immunoSEQ multiplex PCR, and its TCRdb copy is limited to in-frame clones, with some not included. The sample includes 1,500,000 or so clones, roughly 96% of them seen just once. Trimming took 7 bases from V and 2 from J, leaving 5 bases between them. Germline V gene sequence: CDR1 MNHNS, CDR2 SASEGT. This CDR3 contains 12 residues. The sample consisted of naive CD4+ T cells sorted from blood. Subset here: CD45RA+ positively selected. The chain uses TRBV6-1 and TRBJ2-2; no clear D. The source is a man aged 25-45 years in good health. CDR3 DNA: TGTGCCAGCACCGCAAACACCGGGGAGCTGTTTTTT. Protein product: CASTANTGELFF.